This TCR beta chain was retrieved from a study of blood T cell repertoires in COVID-19. Overall study: Acute and convalescent COVID-19 specimens originated in the United States, Italy and Spain. The cDNA or gDNA used as material had been derived from T cells, B-cell-depleted T cells, or PBMCs.

V lost 4 bases, J lost 9 bases, and 9 bases stayed unmatched. Germline V gives CDR1 SGHRS, CDR2 YFSETQ. The CDR3 is 15 residues long. Per the authors' pipeline: Estimation of nucleated cell counts was performed using reference gene primer amplification. Using immunoSEQ multiplex PCR, the repertoire was profiled, and TCRdb retains in-frame clones only, with some absent. D and trimming were read from the DNA, whereas the V and J calls and clone size are those reported in that table. The table records some 83,000 clones, roughly 78% of them present only once. The chain couples TRBV5-1 to TRBJ2-1; 11 bases are a match to TRBD2. The sequenced sample was peripheral blood. The source is a human donor in a cohort sampled during active COVID-19. As DNA, the CDR3 is TGCGCCAGCAGCCCCCTAGCGGGGGGCAGGGGTGAGCAGTTCTTC. Protein product: CASSPLAGGRGEQFF.